This TCR beta chain is drawn from a study of shared clonotypes between healthy human individuals. Regarding the study as a whole: Approximately 4.6% of naive CD4 clonotypes were common to a handful of donors.

Sequencing used immunoSEQ multiplex PCR; TCRdb keeps in-frame clones, though not all of them. Of about 1.1 million clones in the sample, roughly 77% were seen once. Germline CDR1 and CDR2: SGHVS and FNYEAQ. V gave up 1 base and J gave up 3 bases, with 10 bases separating them. This CDR3 contains 15 residues. CD4+ cells yielded CD45RA+ naive and CD45RA-negative memory subsets. Comment on this clone: The target antigen is unknown.

What was sequenced was memory CD4+ T cells from PBMCs. This sample's subset: CD45RA-negative fraction. This clonotype was obtained from a man younger than 35 in good health. Some clones in this sample may be carry-over from other donors' samples. The J gene is TRBJ2-1, the V gene TRBV7-6; D assignment may be TRBD1 or TRBD2 (5 bases each). The CDR3 nucleotides are TGTGCCAGCAGCTTAGAACTAGGGGTCTACAATGAGCAGTTCTTC. Its protein product is CASSLELGVYNEQFF.